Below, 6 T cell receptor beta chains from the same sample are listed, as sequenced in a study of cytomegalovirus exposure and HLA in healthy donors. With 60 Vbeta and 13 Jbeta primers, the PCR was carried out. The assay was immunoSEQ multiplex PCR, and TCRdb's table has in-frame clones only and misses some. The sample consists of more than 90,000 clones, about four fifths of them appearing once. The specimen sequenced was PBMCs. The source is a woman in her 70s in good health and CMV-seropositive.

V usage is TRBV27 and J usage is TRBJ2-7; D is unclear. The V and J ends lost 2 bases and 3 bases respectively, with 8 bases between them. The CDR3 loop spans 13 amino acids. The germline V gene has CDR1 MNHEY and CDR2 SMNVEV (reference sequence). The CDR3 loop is CASSLIGDYEQYF. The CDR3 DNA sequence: TGTGCCAGCAGTTTAATCGGAGACTACGAGCAGTACTTC.

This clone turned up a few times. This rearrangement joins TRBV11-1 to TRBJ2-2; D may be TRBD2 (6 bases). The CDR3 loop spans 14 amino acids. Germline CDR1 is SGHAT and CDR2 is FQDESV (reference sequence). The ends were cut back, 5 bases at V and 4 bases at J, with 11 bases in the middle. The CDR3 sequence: CASSAQEGTGELFF. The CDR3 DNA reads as TGTGCCAGCAGCGCGCAGGAGGGCACCGGGGAGCTGTTTTTT.

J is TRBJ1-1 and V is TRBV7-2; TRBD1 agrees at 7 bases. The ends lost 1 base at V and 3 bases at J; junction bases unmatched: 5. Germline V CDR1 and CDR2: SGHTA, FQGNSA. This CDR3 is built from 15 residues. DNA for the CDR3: TGTGCCAGCAGCTTAGGAGTGACAGGGCACACTGAAGCTTTCTTT. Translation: CASSLGVTGHTEAFF.

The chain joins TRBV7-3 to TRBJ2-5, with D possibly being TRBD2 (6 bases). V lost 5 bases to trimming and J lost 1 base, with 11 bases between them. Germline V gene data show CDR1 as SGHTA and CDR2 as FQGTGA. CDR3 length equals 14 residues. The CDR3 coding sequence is TGTGCCAGCAGCCTCTCGGGAGCCCAAGAGACCCAGTACTTC. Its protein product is CASSLSGAQETQYF.

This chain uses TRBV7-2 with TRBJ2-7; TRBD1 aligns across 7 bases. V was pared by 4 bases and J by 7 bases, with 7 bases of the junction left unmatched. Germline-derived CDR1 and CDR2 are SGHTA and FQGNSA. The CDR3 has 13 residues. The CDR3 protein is CASSSTGVGEQYF. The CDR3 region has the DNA TGTGCCAGCAGCTCCACAGGGGTAGGTGAGCAGTACTTC.

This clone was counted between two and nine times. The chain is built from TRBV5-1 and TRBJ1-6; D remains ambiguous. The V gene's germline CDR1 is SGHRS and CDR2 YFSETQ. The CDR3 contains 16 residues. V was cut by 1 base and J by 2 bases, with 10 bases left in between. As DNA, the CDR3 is TGCGCCAGCAGCTTGTCCTCGGGTGCCTATAATTCACCCCTCCACTTT. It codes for CASSLSSGAYNSPLHF. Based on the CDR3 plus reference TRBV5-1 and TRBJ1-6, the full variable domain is KAGVTQTPRYLIKTRGQQVTLSCSPISGHRSVSWYQQTPGQGLQFLFEYFSETQRNKGNFPGRFSGRQFSNSRSEMNVSTLELGDSALYLCASSLSSGAYNSPLHFGNGTRLTVT.